The 21 T cell receptor beta chains below come from one sample, sequenced in a study of T cell changes during pregnancy in multiple sclerosis. Sequenced by immunoSEQ multiplex PCR; TCRdb stores in-frame clones only, minus some. Of around 50,000 clones listed, roughly 91% are singletons. This specimen was CD4+ T cells from peripheral blood mononuclear cells, taken after pregnancy. The receptors shown here come from a female donor in good health, enrolled as a control in a pregnancy study.

The chain couples TRBV6-1 to TRBJ1-2, with 7 bases aligning to TRBD1. Germline loops: CDR1 MNHNS, CDR2 SASEGT. V lost 6 bases and J lost 4; bases outside the gene matches: 5. CDR3 length equals 13 residues. The CDR3 nucleotides are TGTGCCAGCAGGATGGACAGGACCTATGGCTACACCTTC. Its translation: CASRMDRTYGYTF.

This chain uses TRBV7-6 with TRBJ2-3; 9 positions match TRBD2. Germline loops: CDR1 SGHVS, CDR2 FNYEAQ. The CDR3 spans 16 residues. V was pared by 4 bases and J by 2 bases, with 7 bases of the junction left unmatched. The CDR3 DNA sequence: TGTGCCAGCAGCTCGCTAGCGGGACGTACCACAGATACGCAGTATTTT. It codes for CASSSLAGRTTDTQYF. The whole variable domain, remainder taken from reference TRBV7-6 and TRBJ2-3, is GAGVSQSPRYKVTKRGQDVALRCDPISGHVSLYWYRQALGQGPEFLTYFNYEAQQDKSGLPNDRFSAERPEGSISTLTIQRTEQRDSAMYRCASSSLAGRTTDTQYFGPGTRLTVL.

The chain recombines TRBV9 with TRBJ2-5; D may be TRBD1 (6 bases). The J call may be in error: the DNA end matches TRBJ2-7 better. Germline assignment: CDR1 SGDLS and CDR2 YYNGEE. This CDR3 has 16 amino acids. In DNA, the CDR3 is TGTGCCAGCAGCGTAGCTACCCTACAGGGTACCTACGAGCAGTACTTC. It specifies CASSVATLQGTYEQYF.

A word on this clone: Germline and junction disagree at one end, which may indicate a read error. This rearrangement joins TRBV4-2 to TRBJ1-4, with a possible D match to TRBD1 (6 bases). Germline values: CDR1 LGHNA, CDR2 YNFKEQ. The CDR3 spans 13 residues. CDR3 residues: CASSQDRGTGPDF. The CDR3 region has the DNA TGTGCCAGCAGCCAAGATAGGGGCACAGGGCCCGATTTT.

Only one count was recorded for this clone. V is TRBV30 and J is TRBJ2-7, with 7 bases aligning to TRBD2. After removal of 2 bases from V and 4 bases from J, the junction contained 5 bases not matched to a gene. Germline V gives CDR1 GTSNPN, CDR2 SVGIG (reference sequence). The CDR3 spans 13 residues. The CDR3 region has the DNA TGTGCCTGGAGTCGACGGGGGGTATACGAGCAGTACTTC. Translated, it gives CAWSRRGVYEQYF.

The rearrangement links TRBV9 to TRBJ2-3; TRBD2 matches 12 bases. The CDR3 loop spans 15 amino acids. The germline CDR1 and CDR2 sequences are SGDLS and YYNGEE. Losses at the gene ends were 1 base for V and 11 bases for J; bases not matched to a gene: 8. The CDR3 sequence: CASSVRTSGDFEQYF. CDR3 nucleotide sequence: TGTGCCAGCAGCGTAAGGACTAGCGGGGACTTCGAGCAGTATTTT.

V is TRBV14 and J is TRBJ2-7, with TRBD2 matching 7 bases. This CDR3 has 14 residues. Looked up from germline, CDR1 is SGHDN and CDR2 is FVKESK. The V and J ends lost 1 base and 9 bases, in that order; junction bases with no gene match: 9. As DNA, the CDR3 is TGTGCCAGCAGCCAAGGCGGTCTGACTAGCCGGCAGTACTTC. Protein: CASSQGGLTSRQYF.

J is TRBJ1-1 and V is TRBV27; 10 bases fit TRBD1. Trimming cost V 3 bases and J 5 bases; bases outside gene matches: 3. Germline-derived CDR1 and CDR2 are MNHEY and SMNVEV (reference sequence). The CDR3 sequence is 14 residues long. CDR3 residues: CASSFRTGGTEAFF. The CDR3 bases are TGTGCCAGCAGTTTCAGGACAGGGGGGACTGAAGCTTTCTTT.

The CDR3 region is CASSEKPTGAGYEQYF. The CDR3 DNA is TGTGCCAGCAGCGAAAAACCAACAGGGGCGGGCTACGAGCAGTACTTC. The rearrangement links TRBV7-8 to TRBJ2-7; 7 nucleotides match TRBD1. The CDR3 length is 16 residues. J lost 3 bases, V lost 5 bases, and 13 bases had no gene match. The germline V gene encodes CDR1 SGHVS and CDR2 FQNEAQ.

This rearrangement joins TRBV18 to TRBJ1-3; D unclear. Trimming shortened V by 3 bases and J by 2 bases, and 8 bases separated the two germline ends. Looked up from germline, CDR1 is KGHSH and CDR2 is LQKENI. The CDR3 is 14 residues long. The CDR3 nucleotides are TGTGCCAGCTCACCGCGGGGAACTGGAAACACCATATATTTT. It yields the protein CASSPRGTGNTIYF.

This chain joins TRBV28 and TRBJ1-5, with a weak D call TRBD1 (6 bases). The CDR3 length is 16 residues. Germline V gives CDR1 MDHEN, CDR2 SYDVKM. The V end lost 5 bases, the J end lost 0 bases, and 14 bases lay between the germline ends. The CDR3 DNA reads as TGTGCCAGCAGTCCGCAGGGACACTTTAGCAATCAGCCCCAGCATTTT. Translating gives CASSPQGHFSNQPQHF.

This clone was seen just once. This chain connects TRBV5-4 to TRBJ2-5; 14 nucleotides match TRBD2. CDR3 length equals 15 residues. Germline trimming cut 3 bases from V and 5 bases from J; bases unmatched to any gene: 3. Germline values: CDR1 SGHNT, CDR2 YYREEE (reference sequence). CDR3 loop: CASSWGTSGSETQYF. The CDR3 DNA sequence: TGTGCCAGCAGCTGGGGGACTAGCGGGAGCGAGACCCAGTACTTC. Filled out from reference TRBV5-4 and TRBJ2-5, the complete variable domain reads ETGVTQSPTHLIKTRGQQVTLRCSSQSGHNTVSWYQQALGQGPQFIFQYYREEENGRGNFPPRFSGLQFPNYSSELNVNALELDDSALYLCASSWGTSGSETQYFGPGTRLLVL.

The rearrangement joins TRBV5-1 to TRBJ2-1; TRBD1 aligns across 7 bases. This CDR3 spans 15 amino acids. Germline V gives CDR1 SGHRS, CDR2 YFSETQ. With V trimmed by 4 bases and J by 5 bases, 9 bases remained unmatched. In nucleotides, the CDR3 is TGCGCCAGCAGCGTGACAGGGAAAGCTAACAATGAGCAGTTCTTC. It specifies CASSVTGKANNEQFF.

The CDR3 spells CASSRGSTSYEQYF. The DNA of the CDR3 is TGTGCCAGTAGTCGGGGGTCTACCTCCTACGAGCAGTACTTC. The chain joins TRBV19 to TRBJ2-7; D is perhaps TRBD2 (6 bases). CDR3 length: 14 amino acids. Trimming stripped 5 bases from V and 0 bases from J, with 11 bases between. Germline values: CDR1 LNHDA, CDR2 SQIVND (reference sequence).

V gene TRBV5-1 combines with J gene TRBJ2-3, with 7 bases aligning to TRBD2. There are 14 residues in the CDR3. The junction had 5 bases not matched to a gene; V was cut back by 3 bases and J by 4 bases. The germline V gene encodes CDR1 SGHRS and CDR2 YFSETQ. Here the CDR3 DNA reads TGCGCCAGCAGCTCTCAGACTAGCTCAGATACGCAGTATTTT. Translated, it gives CASSSQTSSDTQYF. Full variable domain (outside the CDR3, taken from reference TRBV5-1 and TRBJ2-3): KAGVTQTPRYLIKTRGQQVTLSCSPISGHRSVSWYQQTPGQGLQFLFEYFSETQRNKGNFPGRFSGRQFSNSRSEMNVSTLELGDSALYLCASSSQTSSDTQYFGPGTRLTVL.

Only a few counts were recorded for this clone. The chain links TRBV15 to TRBJ1-5; the match to TRBD1 covers 11 bases. Losses at the gene ends were 3 bases for V and 5 bases for J; bases not matched to a gene: 9. The CDR3 has 17 amino acids. Germline lookup yields CDR1 LNHNV and CDR2 YYDKDF (reference sequence). The CDR3 bases are TGTGCCACCAGCAGCGTGGGACAGGGGGACGTCGATCAGCCCCAGCATTTT. Translating gives CATSSVGQGDVDQPQHF.

The chain joins TRBV6-5 to TRBJ1-4; 7 nucleotides line up with TRBD1. CDR3 size: 14 residues. Trimming removed 6 bases from V and 5 bases from J; junction bases left unmatched: 6. Germline CDR1 and CDR2: MNHEY and SVGAGI. CDR3 DNA: TGTGCCAGCAGCCCAACAGGGGCGAATGAAAAACTGTTTTTT. The encoded protein is CASSPTGANEKLFF.

The CDR3 spells CASSPRGSASTDTQYF. CDR3 DNA sequence: TGTGCCAGCAGCCCACGGGGGTCAGCTAGCACAGATACGCAGTATTTT. The rearrangement uses TRBV7-8 and TRBJ2-3; tentative D call: TRBD2 (6 bases). The V gene's germline CDR1 is SGHVS and CDR2 FQNEAQ. V was shortened by 5 bases and J by 0 bases, with 15 bases between the two germline ends. There are 16 residues in the CDR3.

The CDR3 is CASSETDRENEKLFF. The CDR3, as DNA: TGTGCCAGCAGTGAAACCGACAGGGAGAATGAAAAACTGTTTTTT. The chain joins TRBV2 to TRBJ1-4; 7 nucleotides agree with TRBD1. CDR3 length: 15 residues. The germline gives CDR1 SNHLY, CDR2 FYNNEI. V gave up 2 bases and J gave up 5 bases; unmatched junction bases: 5. The full variable domain, rest sourced from reference TRBV2 and TRBJ1-4, is EPEVTQTPSHQVTQMGQEVILRCVPISNHLYFYWYRQILGQKVEFLVSFYNNEISEKSEIFDDQFSVERPDGSNFTLKIRSTKLEDSAMYFCASSETDRENEKLFFGSGTQLSVL.

This chain connects TRBV5-6 to TRBJ1-2; D gene unclear. CDR1 is SGHDT and CDR2 is YYEEEE in the germline V gene. V lost 7 bases, J lost 0 bases, and 25 bases lay in between. The CDR3 loop spans 18 amino acids. CDR3: CASGGFTGTLLANYGYTF. The DNA for the CDR3 is TGTGCCAGCGGAGGGTTCACGGGAACGTTACTAGCTAACTATGGCTACACCTTC.

V and J are TRBV6-1 and TRBJ2-3; D may be TRBD2 (6 bases). The CDR3 has 14 amino acids. Deletions cut 7 bases from V and 3 bases from J, with 14 bases between. Germline loops: CDR1 MNHNS, CDR2 SASEGT. This chain's CDR3 is CASTGTPTTDTQYF. DNA for the CDR3: TGTGCCAGCACCGGGACTCCAACGACAGATACGCAGTATTTT.